The clone carrying this T cell receptor beta chain was observed a single time. The data stem from a study of Ad26.COV2.S vaccination and SARS-CoV-2 variants. The CDR3 runs 13 residues. Germline CDR1 and CDR2: MDHEN and SYDVKM. V shed 5 bases and J shed 5 bases, with 12 bases lying between them. Treatment indicated: some 20 received Ad26.COV2.S at low or high dose, single or two shots; 5 received placebo; per-sample allocation not given. The samples date from day 63 after the first vaccine or placebo injection. Measured with immunoSEQ multiplex PCR; TCRdb has only the in-frame clones, and not every one. The sample includes 300,000 to 400,000 clones, around 89% of them seen just once.

Sample: peripheral blood, taken in a trial of Ad26.COV2.S vaccine versus placebo. The chain recombines TRBV28 with TRBJ1-2, with D unclear. The clonotype comes from a person between 18 and 65 years old who received the Ad26.COV2.S COVID-19 vaccine or a placebo. CDR3 sequence: CASSPTGTYGYTF. As DNA, the CDR3 is TGTGCCAGCAGTCCGACCGGAACTTATGGCTACACCTTC.